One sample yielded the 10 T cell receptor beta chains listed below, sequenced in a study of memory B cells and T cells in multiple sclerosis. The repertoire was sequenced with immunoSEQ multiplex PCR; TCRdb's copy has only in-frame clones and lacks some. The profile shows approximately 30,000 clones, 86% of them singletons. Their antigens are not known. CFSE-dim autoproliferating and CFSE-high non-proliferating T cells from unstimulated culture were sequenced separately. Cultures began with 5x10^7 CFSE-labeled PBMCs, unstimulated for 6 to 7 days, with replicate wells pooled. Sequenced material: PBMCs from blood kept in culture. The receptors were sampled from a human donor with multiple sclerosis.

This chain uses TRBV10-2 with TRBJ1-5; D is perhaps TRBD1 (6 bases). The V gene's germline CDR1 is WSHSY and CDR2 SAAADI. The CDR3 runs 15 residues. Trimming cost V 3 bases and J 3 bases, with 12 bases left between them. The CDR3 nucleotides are TGCGCCAGCAGTGAAGGGCAGGGGCCCAATCAGCCCCAGCATTTT. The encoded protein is CASSEGQGPNQPQHF.

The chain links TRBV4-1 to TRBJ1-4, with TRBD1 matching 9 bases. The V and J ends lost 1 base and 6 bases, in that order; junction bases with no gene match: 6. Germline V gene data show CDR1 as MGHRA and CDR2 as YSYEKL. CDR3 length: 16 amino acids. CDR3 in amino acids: CASSQGRTGVDEKLFF. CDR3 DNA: TGCGCCAGCAGCCAAGGGAGGACAGGGGTTGATGAAAAACTGTTTTTT.

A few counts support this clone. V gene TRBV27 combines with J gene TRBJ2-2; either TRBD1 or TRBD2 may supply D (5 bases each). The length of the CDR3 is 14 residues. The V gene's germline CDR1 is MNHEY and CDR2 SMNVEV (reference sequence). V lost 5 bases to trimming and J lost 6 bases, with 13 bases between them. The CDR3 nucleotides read TGTGCCAGCAGTCCCACCCAGGGAGCCGGGGAGCTGTTTTTT. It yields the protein CASSPTQGAGELFF.

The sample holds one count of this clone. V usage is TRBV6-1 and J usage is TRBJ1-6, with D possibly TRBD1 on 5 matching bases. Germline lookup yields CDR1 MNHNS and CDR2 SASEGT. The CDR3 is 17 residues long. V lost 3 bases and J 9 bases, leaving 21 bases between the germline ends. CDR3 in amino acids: CASSDPWGRATSSPLHF. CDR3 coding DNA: TGTGCCAGCAGTGACCCATGGGGCAGGGCCACGAGTTCACCCCTCCACTTT.

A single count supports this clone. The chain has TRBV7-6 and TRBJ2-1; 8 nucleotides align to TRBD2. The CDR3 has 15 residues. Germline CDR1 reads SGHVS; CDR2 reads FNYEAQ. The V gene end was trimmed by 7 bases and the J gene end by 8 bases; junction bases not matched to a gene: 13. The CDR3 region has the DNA TGTGCCAGCACCGACACAAGCGGGAGATTCGATGAGCAGTTCTTC. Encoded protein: CASTDTSGRFDEQFF.

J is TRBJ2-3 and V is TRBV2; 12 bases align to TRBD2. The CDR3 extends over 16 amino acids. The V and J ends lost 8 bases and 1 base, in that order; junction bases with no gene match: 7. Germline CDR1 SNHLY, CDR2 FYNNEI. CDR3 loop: CASRGLAGWGTDTQYF. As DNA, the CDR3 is TGTGCCAGCCGAGGACTAGCGGGATGGGGCACAGATACGCAGTATTTT. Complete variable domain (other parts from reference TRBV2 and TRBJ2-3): EPEVTQTPSHQVTQMGQEVILRCVPISNHLYFYWYRQILGQKVEFLVSFYNNEISEKSEIFDDQFSVERPDGSNFTLKIRSTKLEDSAMYFCASRGLAGWGTDTQYFGPGTRLTVL.

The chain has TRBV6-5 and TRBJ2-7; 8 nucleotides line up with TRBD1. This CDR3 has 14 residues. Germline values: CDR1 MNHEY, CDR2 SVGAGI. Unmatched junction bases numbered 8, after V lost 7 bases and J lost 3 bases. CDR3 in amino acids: CASTDGQGNYEQYF. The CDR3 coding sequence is TGTGCCAGCACCGACGGACAGGGAAACTACGAGCAGTACTTC.

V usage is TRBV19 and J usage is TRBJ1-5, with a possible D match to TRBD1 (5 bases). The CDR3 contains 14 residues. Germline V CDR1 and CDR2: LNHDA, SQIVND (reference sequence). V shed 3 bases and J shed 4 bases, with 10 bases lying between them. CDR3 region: CASSMMGVNQPQHF. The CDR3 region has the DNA TGTGCCAGTAGTATGATGGGGGTAAATCAGCCCCAGCATTTT. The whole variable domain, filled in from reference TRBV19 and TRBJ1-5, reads DGGITQSPKYLFRKEGQNVTLSCEQNLNHDAMYWYRQDPGQGLRLIYYSQIVNDFQKGDIAEGYSVSREKKESFPLTVTSAQKNPTAFYLCASSMMGVNQPQHFGDGTRLSIL.

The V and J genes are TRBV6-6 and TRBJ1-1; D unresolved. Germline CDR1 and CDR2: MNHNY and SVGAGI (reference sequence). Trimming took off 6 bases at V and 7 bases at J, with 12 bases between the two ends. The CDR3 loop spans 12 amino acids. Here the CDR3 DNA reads TGTGCCAGCAGCACTGGAGGGTATGAAGCTTTCTTT. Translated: CASSTGGYEAFF.

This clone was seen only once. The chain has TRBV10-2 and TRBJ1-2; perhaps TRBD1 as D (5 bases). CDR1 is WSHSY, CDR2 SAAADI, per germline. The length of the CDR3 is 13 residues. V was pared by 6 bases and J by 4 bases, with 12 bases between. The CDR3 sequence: CASSDGTGYGYTF. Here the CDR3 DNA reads TGCGCCAGCAGCGACGGGACGGGCTATGGCTACACCTTC.